The 5 T cell receptor beta chains below all came from one sample that was sequenced in a study of T cells after yellow fever vaccination (dated by TCRdb to the late 2010s). The treatment or condition label, read with the paper, signifies: live attenuated yellow fever vaccine strain. To prepare the library, 5' RACE was applied. Sequencing took place on an Illumina HiSeq 2500. TCRdb reran the public reads through fastp at Q25 and MiXCR, keeping productive beta chains. Rows with one shared CDR3 protein collapse into an entry with the most common genes and DNA. The sample table shows about 300,000 distinct CDR3 sequences, and around 6.8% are seen once. Over 15% of the sample goes to the ten largest clones. Material: PBMCs, obtained 45 days after the first yellow fever vaccination. The receptors derive from a man between 18 and 35 years old who received the YFV17D yellow fever vaccine.

The chain links TRBV7-2 to TRBJ1-2; the D is unclear. The CDR3 runs 16 residues. Germline loops: CDR1 SGHTA, CDR2 FQGNSA. Trimming pared 4 bases from V and 0 bases from J, leaving 15 bases between. The CDR3 is CASSSPQRRANYGYTF. The CDR3 coding sequence is TGTGCCAGCAGCTCACCCCAACGCCGCGCTAACTATGGCTACACCTTC.

This chain uses TRBV7-8 with TRBJ1-5, with D unclear. The CDR3 consists of 17 residues. The germline V gene has CDR1 SGHVS and CDR2 FQNEAQ. V gave up 3 bases and J gave up 0 bases, with 15 bases separating them. CDR3 loop: CASSFNGRKDSNQPQHF. The CDR3 coding sequence is TGTGCCAGCAGCTTCAACGGACGGAAAGATAGCAATCAGCCCCAGCATTTT.

J is TRBJ1-5 and V is TRBV6-5; D remains ambiguous. Trimming stripped 2 bases from V and 3 bases from J, with 5 bases between. Germline V gives CDR1 MNHEY, CDR2 SVGAGI. The CDR3 loop spans 13 amino acids. The DNA of the CDR3 is TGTGCCAGCAGTTACGAGTACAATCAGCCCCAGCATTTT. Residues: CASSYEYNQPQHF.

This clonotype was seen many times. The J gene is TRBJ1-2, the V gene TRBV6-5; D remains unclear. V lost 2 bases and J 0 bases, leaving 7 bases between the germline ends. Germline loops: CDR1 MNHEY, CDR2 SVGAGI. This CDR3 spans 14 amino acids. As DNA, the CDR3 is TGTGCCAGCAGTTACGAGAGAGCTAACTATGGCTACACCTTC. The encoded protein is CASSYERANYGYTF.

This clonotype was detected a few times. The chain combines TRBV5-6 with TRBJ2-2; TRBD1 matches 8 bases. The CDR3 has 15 residues. Per the germline V gene, CDR1 is SGHDT and CDR2 is YYEEEE. The J segment lost 6 bases and the V segment lost 1 base, leaving 5 bases of the junction unmatched. The CDR3 loop is CASSLLQGAAGELFF. In DNA form, the CDR3 reads TGTGCCAGCAGCTTGCTTCAGGGGGCGGCCGGGGAGCTGTTTTTT.